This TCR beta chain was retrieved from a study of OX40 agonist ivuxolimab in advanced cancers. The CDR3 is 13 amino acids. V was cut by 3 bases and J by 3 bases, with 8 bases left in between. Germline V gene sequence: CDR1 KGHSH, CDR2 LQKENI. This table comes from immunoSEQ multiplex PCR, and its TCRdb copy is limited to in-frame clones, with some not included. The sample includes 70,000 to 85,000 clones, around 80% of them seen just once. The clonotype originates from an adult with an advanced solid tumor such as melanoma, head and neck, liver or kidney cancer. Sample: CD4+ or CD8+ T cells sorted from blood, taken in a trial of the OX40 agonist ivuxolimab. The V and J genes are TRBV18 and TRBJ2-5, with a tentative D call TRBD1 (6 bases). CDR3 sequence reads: CASSPRQEETQYF. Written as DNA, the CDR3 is TGTGCCAGCTCACCTCGACAGGAAGAGACCCAGTACTTC.